This T cell receptor beta chain is drawn from a study of long-term antiretroviral therapy in people with HIV (dated by TCRdb to between 2022 and 2023). For the study in its entirety: The earliest samples were collected about a decade before the 2015 WHO recommendation for immediate ART, when ART was typically delayed until CD4 counts fell. Among the 30 or so participants with HIV, more than ten were female. A retrospective serial study tested whether changes in peripheral blood TRB repertoire composition and diversity were associated with ART initiation and durable HIV suppression. The cohort contributed about 200 cryopreserved PBMC samples from around 30 adults with confirmed HIV infection, collected serially over a mean of approximately six years (range 1-12). No cross-contamination during QIAcube processing turned up in test extractions that ran a monoclonal T-cell line alongside around 32 polyclonal samples. Broad study findings and their caveats: Owing to limited PBMC availability, only the TCR beta chain was sequenced, without alpha chain pairing. Inferences about post-ART repertoire changes were limited because no data were available on ART adherence, viral resistance or therapy changes. Compared with controls, HIV repertoires had narrower CDR3 length ranges, and the network structure pointed to an antigen-experienced repertoire that shifted only slightly toward naive after ART. At every time point, the repertoire was dominated by expanded TRB clones first identified before ART initiation, although this dominance fluctuated and, in many PLHIV, declined after ART. A significant increase in TRB diversity was found to be associated with ART initiation, although TRB diversity was observed to remain significantly below that of transplant donor controls even after long-term ART. The samples were dated from the mid-2000s to the late 2010s, and the ART regimens that were used may be less effective than current ART regimens. Unsorted PBMC were profiled instead of sorted CD4+ and CD8+ T cells because pre-ART samples had limited cell numbers.

Participants were included only if at least one PBMC sample before ART initiation and at least two post-ART samples were available. Treatment was received in the United States of America by all participants with HIV. Before DNA extraction, cryopreserved samples of 1-10 million PBMC were thawed and washed. At the time of the earliest PBMC sample, participants with HIV were aged between roughly 20 and 55 years. Each participant contributed PBMC samples from 1-4 timepoints before ART initiation and 2-8 timepoints after ART initiation, with a median of 7 samples. Serial HIV viral load, CD4+ T-cell count, ART history and demographic data were obtained for every participant. A Qiagen kit on a QIAcube was used to extract genomic DNA from unsorted PBMC, with samples processed in batches of 12. V drops 4 bases and J drops 3 bases, leaving 10 bases in between. Via the germline V gene, CDR1 is ENHRY and CDR2 SYGVKD. The CDR3 numbers 13 residues from cysteine through phenylalanine. Only the CDR3 part of the read is kept: 39 bases, read in frame from the first base.

The immunoSEQ hsTCRB v3.0 assay was used at survey level resolution for TRB variable region sequencing. The targeted TRB sequencing depth was roughly 40,000-55,000 T-cell genomes per sample. TRB libraries were pooled and sequenced on an Illumina MiSeq using a v3 150-cycle kit. The authors' analysis ran thus. Repertoire analysis ran in R within a reproducible Nextflow workflow covering QC, data transformation and analysis. LymphoSeq2, an R package for exploring AIRR-Seq data, was used to implement custom analyses. After excluding a few samples that yielded fewer than 5000 total TRB sequences, approximately 180 HIV repertoires remained for analysis. Among the 170 to 200 retained HIV repertoires, some 59 were collected before ART initiation and around 130 after ART initiation. Each repertoire was downsampled to 5000 TRB nucleotide sequences, and summary statistics were averaged across 100 downsampling iterations. TRB sequences were retained for analysis only if CDR3 regions of at least seven amino acids were present. Diversity was assessed using a clonality score derived from Shannon entropy and using the Gini coefficient. In the repertoire networks, any two of the top 5000 CDR3 amino acid sequences were connected whenever the two sequences differed by an edit distance of one. Antigen specificity groups and MHC restriction were predicted for TRB CDR3 amino acid sequences with GLIPH2. Known CMV, EBV, HIV or tissue antigen associations were flagged by matching CDR3 amino acid sequences against VDJdb and McPAS-TCR. Pre-ART, post-ART and control groups were compared with Wilcoxon signed-rank tests and Holm-Bonferroni correction. TCRdb took this table from immuneACCESS and kept in-frame rearrangements with V and J called. Such tables lack part of the clones; where checked against another copy, unresolved V genes explain under half of the gap, and the rest is unexplained. V and J calls and clone size follow that table, whereas D and trimming were derived from the DNA. For this sample the table gives 25,000 to 35,000 clones, of which roughly 97% were detected only once. Of the sample, approximately 3% falls within the top ten clones.

On this clone: This receptor's antigen is unknown. One base away there is no much larger clone; base qualities are not given.

This material consisted of unsorted PBMCs, taken 6.9 years after starting antiretroviral therapy. The clonotype was recovered from a man aged 25-45 years with HIV. The V and J segments used are TRBV10-3 and TRBJ2-7, with the D call tentatively TRBD1 or TRBD2, each fitting 6 bases. Read as DNA, the sequence is TGTGCCATCAGTGCACAGGGAGGCTACGAGCAGTACTTC. This gives the protein CAISAQGGYEQYF.